One and the same sample provided the 10 T cell receptor beta chains below, sequenced in a study of shared clonotypes between healthy human individuals. Some clones are missing from TCRdb's copy, which holds only in-frame ones; the method was immunoSEQ multiplex PCR. The data show about half a million clones, with around 73% seen just once and around 12% held by the top ten. Material: PBMCs. The origin of the receptors is a woman in her thirties or forties in good health. Some clones in this sample may be carry-over from other donors' samples.

This clone occurred a few times. This chain links TRBV2 with TRBJ1-3; the D gene is possibly TRBD1 (6 bases). This CDR3 region has 14 residues. V was shortened by 11 bases and J by 0 bases, with 14 bases between the two germline ends. The germline CDR1 and CDR2 sequences are SNHLY and FYNNEI. The CDR3 protein is CALRARGSGNTIYF. The CDR3, as DNA: TGTGCCCTCCGAGCCAGGGGCTCTGGAAACACCATATATTTT.

This rearrangement joins TRBV28 to TRBJ2-7; D remains unclear. Deletions cut 3 bases from V and 2 bases from J, with 11 bases between. The CDR3 extends over 14 amino acids. Germline CDR1 and CDR2: MDHEN and SYDVKM. The chain's CDR3 is CASSFNHPPYEQYF. DNA for the CDR3: TGTGCCAGCAGTTTCAACCACCCCCCCTACGAGCAGTACTTC.

Turning to this clone: The likely explanation is a read error, given a far larger clone one base away. The identical CDR3 is also encoded by other nucleotide sequences in the sample. This rearrangement joins TRBV28 to TRBJ1-2; no clear D. CDR1 MDHEN and CDR2 SYDVKM come from the germline V gene. The CDR3 extends over 14 amino acids. CDR3 DNA: TGTGCCAGCAGTTCTTCCCCTCTTAACTATGGTTACACCTTC. Amino acid sequence: CASSSSPLNYGYTF.

V gene TRBV2 combines with J gene TRBJ1-1, with D perhaps matching TRBD1 (5 bases). The CDR3 is 14 residues long. With 4 bases removed from V and 0 bases from J, the gap between germline ends came to 9 bases. Germline loops: CDR1 SNHLY, CDR2 FYNNEI. The CDR3 here is CASSAGQLNTEAFF. In DNA form, the CDR3 reads TGTGCCAGCAGTGCCGGACAACTGAACACTGAAGCTTTCTTT. Full variable domain (missing parts from reference TRBV2 and TRBJ1-1): EPEVTQTPSHQVTQMGQEVILRCVPISNHLYFYWYRQILGQKVEFLVSFYNNEISEKSEIFDDQFSVERPDGSNFTLKIRSTKLEDSAMYFCASSAGQLNTEAFFGQGTRLTVV.

Written as DNA, the CDR3 is TGTGCCAGCAGCGCCGGGAGGCTGCAAGAGACCCAGTACTTC. The encoded protein is CASSAGRLQETQYF. The V and J genes are TRBV6-1 and TRBJ2-5; 7 bases are a match to TRBD2. Trimming at V came to 6 bases and at J to 2 bases, leaving 6 bases not matched to a gene. The length of the CDR3 is 14 residues. Germline CDR1 and CDR2: MNHNS and SASEGT.

This chain connects TRBV30 to TRBJ2-3; 15 bases map to TRBD2. V lost 2 bases and J lost 5; bases outside the gene matches: 5. The germline CDR1 and CDR2 sequences are GTSNPN and SVGIG (reference sequence). The CDR3 loop spans 16 amino acids. The CDR3 loop reads CAWSRTSGGAGDTQYF. For the CDR3, the DNA is TGTGCCTGGAGTCGGACTAGCGGGGGGGCGGGAGATACGCAGTATTTT.

The chain recombines TRBV19 with TRBJ1-5, with D uncertain. There are 12 residues in the CDR3. Trimming took off 4 bases at V and 6 bases at J, with 7 bases between the two ends. Germline V CDR1 and CDR2: LNHDA, SQIVND (reference sequence). The DNA of the CDR3 is TGTGCCAGTAGTACCGGGGTTCAGCCCCAGCATTTT. Amino acids: CASSTGVQPQHF.

This clone was seen repeatedly, ten times or more. Other DNA sequences from this sample encode an identical CDR3 as well. The chain employs TRBV28 and TRBJ1-4; no reliable D call. The germline V and J ends were trimmed by 6 bases and 5 bases, with 4 bases remaining between them. The CDR3 contains 11 residues. The germline gives CDR1 MDHEN, CDR2 SYDVKM. The CDR3 bases are TGTGCCAGCAGGCTAAATGAAAAACTGTTTTTT. Translating it yields CASRLNEKLFF.

The CDR3 coding sequence is TGTGCCAGCAGTGACAGGGGGGAGACCCAGTACTTC. This codes for CASSDRGETQYF. The J gene is TRBJ2-5, the V gene TRBV6-1; 7 bases are a match to TRBD1. The CDR3 has 12 residues. V trimming: 3 bases; J trimming: 5 bases; junction bases outside the gene matches: 0. CDR1 and CDR2 from the germline V gene are MNHNS and SASEGT.

The chain joins TRBV7-8 to TRBJ2-6; 10 nucleotides agree with TRBD1. CDR3 length: 16 residues. V gave up 5 bases and J gave up 5 bases; unmatched junction bases: 6. Germline loops: CDR1 SGHVS, CDR2 FQNEAQ. Written as DNA, the CDR3 is TGTGCCAGCAGCGCCGGGACAGGGGACTGGGCCAACGTCCTGACTTTC. This gives the protein CASSAGTGDWANVLTF.